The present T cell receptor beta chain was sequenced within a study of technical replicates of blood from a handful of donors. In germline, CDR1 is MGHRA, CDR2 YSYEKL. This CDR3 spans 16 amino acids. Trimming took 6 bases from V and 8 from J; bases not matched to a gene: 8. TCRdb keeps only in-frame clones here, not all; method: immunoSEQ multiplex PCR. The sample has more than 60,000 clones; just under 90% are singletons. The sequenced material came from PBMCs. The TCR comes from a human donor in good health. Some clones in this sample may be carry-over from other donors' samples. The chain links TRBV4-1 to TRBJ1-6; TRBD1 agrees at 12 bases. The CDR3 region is CASRPGQGARDSPLHF. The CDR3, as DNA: TGCGCCAGCAGGCCGGGACAGGGGGCTCGGGATTCACCCCTCCACTTT.